A selection of T cell receptor beta chains follows, all from one sample in a study of CD8+ T cells in alopecia areata. Repertoires were generated with immunoSEQ multiplex PCR, while TCRdb's copy carries only in-frame clones and drops some. The sample comprises 180,000 or so clones, roughly 60% of which are singletons, and 1.7% rests with the top ten. The specimen comprised CD4+ T cells sorted from blood, sampled at week 0. Receptors were obtained from a human donor with alopecia areata. CDR3s include the opening cysteine and the closing phenylalanine or tryptophan. Each record gives: clone size, J gene, D gene, V gene, CDR3 protein, CDR3 DNA. D genes are given only for firm matches. Some rows have no size entry. The others give once, few or many, or a class for an expanded clone.

>-|TRBJ2-3|-|TRBV6-1
CASREITDTQYF
TGTGCCAGCAGGGAGATCACAGATACGCAGTATTTT
>-|TRBJ1-1|-|TRBV5-1
CASSPGEKANTEAFF
TGCGCCAGCAGCCCGGGGGAGAAGGCGAACACTGAAGCTTTCTTT
>few|TRBJ2-7|-|TRBV7-2
CASTQIYPGEQYF
TGTGCCAGCACTCAGATCTACCCAGGCGAGCAGTACTTC
>-|TRBJ2-7|-|TRBV30
CAWRGAGPVPSYEQYF
TGTGCCTGGAGAGGTGCTGGGCCGGTTCCCTCCTACGAGCAGTACTTC
>-|TRBJ1-4|TRBD1|TRBV5-6
CASSFAGGGEKLFF
TGTGCCAGCAGCTTCGCAGGGGGAGGTGAAAAACTGTTTTTT
>-|TRBJ2-2|-|TRBV29-1
CSVESLVTAGELFF
TGCAGCGTTGAAAGTTTGGTAACGGCCGGGGAGCTGTTTTTT
>-|TRBJ1-6|-|TRBV6-5
CASTRAYNSPLHF
TGTGCCAGCACCCGGGCCTATAATTCACCCCTCCACTTT
>-|TRBJ1-2|-|TRBV2
CASRGDGYGYTF
TGTGCCAGCAGGGGAGACGGATATGGCTACACCTTC
>-|TRBJ1-2|TRBD1|TRBV25-1
CASREAGGNYGYTF
TGTGCCAGCAGGGAAGCAGGGGGCAATTATGGCTACACCTTC
>-|TRBJ2-1|TRBD2|TRBV29-1
CSVDRGLAVYNEQFF
TGCAGCGTTGACCGGGGCCTAGCGGTCTACAATGAGCAGTTCTTC
>few|TRBJ2-7|-|TRBV20-1
CSARENEQYF
TGCAGTGCTAGAGAGAACGAGCAGTACTTC
>few|TRBJ1-2|TRBD1|TRBV20-1
CSARETGTF
TGCAGTGCTAGAGAGACAGGGACCTTC
>-|TRBJ2-1|TRBD2|TRBV9
CASSSLLAGALSSYNEQFF
TGTGCCAGCAGCTCCTTGCTAGCGGGGGCTCTTAGCTCCTACAATGAGCAGTTCTTC
>-|TRBJ1-1|-|TRBV20-1
CSAPENTEAFF
TGCAGTGCTCCTGAGAACACTGAAGCTTTCTTT
>-|TRBJ1-6|-|TRBV15
CATSRDPRGGGSPLHF
TGTGCCACCAGCAGAGATCCCAGGGGAGGGGGTTCACCCCTCCACTTT
>few|TRBJ2-2|-|TRBV5-6
CASSLGELRLNTGELFF
TGTGCCAGCAGCTTGGGAGAACTCCGACTAAACACCGGGGAGCTGTTTTTT
>-|TRBJ1-5|-|TRBV19
CASRRGTGNNQPQHF
TGTGCCAGTAGACGGGGGACGGGAAATAATCAGCCCCAGCATTTT
>once|TRBJ1-4|-|TRBV15
CATSRDKGKLFF
TGTGCCACCAGCAGAGATAAGGGGAAACTGTTTTTT
>-|TRBJ1-2|-|TRBV11-1
CASSARDRNYGYTF
TGTGCCAGCAGCGCAAGGGACCGCAACTATGGCTACACCTTC
>-|TRBJ2-5|-|TRBV6-6
CASSKRGTPKTQYF
TGTGCCAGCAGTAAACGCGGGACCCCGAAGACCCAGTACTTC
>-|TRBJ1-1|-|TRBV4-1
CASSRTGQMNTEAFF
TGCGCCAGCAGCCGAACCGGACAGATGAACACTGAAGCTTTCTTT
>-|TRBJ2-7|TRBD2|TRBV12-5
CASGSGLAGEQYF
TGTGCTAGTGGTAGCGGACTAGCGGGCGAGCAGTACTTC
>-|TRBJ1-6|-|TRBV11-1
CASSRNQEVSPLHF
TGTGCCAGCAGCCGAAACCAAGAGGTTTCACCCCTCCACTTT
>few|TRBJ1-1|-|TRBV30
CAWLEGRLNTEAFF
TGTGCCTGGCTCGAGGGCAGGTTGAACACTGAAGCTTTCTTT
>-|TRBJ1-5|-|TRBV6-1
CASSESGGYNQPQHF
TGTGCCAGCAGTGAGAGTGGCGGATACAATCAGCCCCAGCATTTT
>-|TRBJ1-6|-|TRBV30
CAWSQRVGDNSPLHF
TGTGCCTGGAGTCAACGGGTAGGGGACAATTCACCCCTCCACTTT
>-|TRBJ1-1|TRBD1|TRBV2
CASSVGQARFF
TGTGCCAGCAGTGTGGGACAGGCGCGGTTCTTT
>-|TRBJ2-3|TRBD2|TRBV5-4
CASSRLAGYTDTQYF
TGTGCCAGCAGCCGACTAGCGGGGTACACAGATACGCAGTATTTT
>-|TRBJ2-1|-|TRBV14
CASSLGGGRGNEQFF
TGTGCCAGCAGCCTCGGGGGAGGTCGGGGCAATGAGCAGTTCTTC
>few|TRBJ2-6|-|TRBV30
CAWSKSGANVLTF
TGTGCCTGGAGTAAATCTGGGGCCAACGTCCTGACTTTC
>-|TRBJ1-2|-|TRBV29-1
CSVVGESGYTF
TGCAGCGTTGTCGGGGAATCGGGCTACACCTTC
>-|TRBJ2-1|TRBD2|TRBV7-2
CASSPGLAGDNEQFF
TGTGCCAGCTCGCCAGGACTAGCGGGGGACAATGAGCAGTTCTTC
>-|TRBJ2-7|TRBD2|TRBV30
CAWTLGLAGNTYEQYF
TGTGCCTGGACCCTCGGACTAGCGGGGAACACCTACGAGCAGTACTTC
>-|TRBJ2-3|TRBD2|TRBV5-1
CASSLTSRVGDTQYF
TGCGCCAGCAGCCTGACTAGCCGGGTTGGAGATACGCAGTATTTT
>-|TRBJ2-7|-|TRBV7-8
CASSLASLAREQYF
TGTGCCAGCAGCTTAGCTTCCCTAGCGCGCGAGCAGTACTTC
>-|TRBJ2-7|-|TRBV10-3
CAIRSLGDKGHEQYF
TGTGCCATCAGATCTCTCGGGGACAAAGGCCACGAGCAGTACTTC
>-|TRBJ2-5|TRBD1|TRBV6-6
CASSPLPDRGQETQYF
TGTGCCAGCAGCCCACTCCCCGACAGGGGCCAAGAGACCCAGTACTTC
>-|TRBJ2-7|-|TRBV29-1
CSLARALGYGQYF
TGCAGCCTTGCCCGAGCATTAGGCTATGGGCAGTACTTC
>-|TRBJ2-5|TRBD2|TRBV9
CASSVRGGRETQYF
TGTGCCAGCAGCGTGCGGGGGGGCAGGGAGACCCAGTACTTC